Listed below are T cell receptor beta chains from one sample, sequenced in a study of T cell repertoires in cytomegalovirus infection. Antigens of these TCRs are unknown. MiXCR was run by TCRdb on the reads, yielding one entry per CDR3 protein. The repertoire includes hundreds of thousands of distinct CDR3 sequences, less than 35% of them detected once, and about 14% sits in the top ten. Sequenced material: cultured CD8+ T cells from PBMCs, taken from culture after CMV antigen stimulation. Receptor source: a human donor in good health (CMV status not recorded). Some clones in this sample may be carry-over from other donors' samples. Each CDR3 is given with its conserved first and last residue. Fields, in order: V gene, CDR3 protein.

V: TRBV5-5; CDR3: CASSPEVGGRGTQYF
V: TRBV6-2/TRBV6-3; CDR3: CASSPLTGAVNQPQHF
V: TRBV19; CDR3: CASSTSGGLNEQYF
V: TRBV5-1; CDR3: CASSLDLAYYNEQFF
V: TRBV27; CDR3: CASSLWTGYEQYF
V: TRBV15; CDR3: CATSRVGTDTQYF
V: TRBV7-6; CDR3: CASSTRLSHRDHNKQETQYF
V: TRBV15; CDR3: CATSSPGQGKYNEQFF
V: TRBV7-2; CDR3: CASSLAWPQRQPQHF
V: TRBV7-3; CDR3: CASSPENTRELFF
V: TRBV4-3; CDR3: CASSQVQGTYNEQFF
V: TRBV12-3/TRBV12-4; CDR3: CASIRGTGGQPQHF
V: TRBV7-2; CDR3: CASSFGSGRTGELFF
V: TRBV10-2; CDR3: CASSEGGAPSYEQYF
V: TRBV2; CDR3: CASSEQAPLGQVGYTF
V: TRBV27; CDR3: CASSLTWDRVGEQYF
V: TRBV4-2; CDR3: CASSQDDTGANQPQHF
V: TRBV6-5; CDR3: CASSYGGGSGEKLFF
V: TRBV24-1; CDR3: CATSETTGTGGVFITGELFF
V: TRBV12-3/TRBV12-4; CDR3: CASSLGTGEQFF
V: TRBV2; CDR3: CASRGRRTNEKLFF
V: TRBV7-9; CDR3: CASSLDLRSGGANEQFF
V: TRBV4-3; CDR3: CASSQEWGSEDTQYF
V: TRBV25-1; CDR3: CASGGGLRIEKLFF
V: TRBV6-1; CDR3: CASSEYFQPQHF
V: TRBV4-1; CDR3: CASSKQTGANEQFF
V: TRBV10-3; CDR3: CAISEWERTNTGELFF
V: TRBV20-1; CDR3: CSARDLLAALVETQYF
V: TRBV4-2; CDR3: CASSQDHTGDEQFF
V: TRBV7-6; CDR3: CASSLAAPSGANVLTF
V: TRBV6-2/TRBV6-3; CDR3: CASSTLTSQETQYF
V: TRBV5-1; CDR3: CASSPGPEGSDIQYF
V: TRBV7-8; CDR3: CATGDSHTEAFF
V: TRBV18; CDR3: CASSASGAYDGYTF
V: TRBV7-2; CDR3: CASSPRQGAVETQYF
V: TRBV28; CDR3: CATWGSISYRGEDEQFF
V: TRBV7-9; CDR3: CASSLVGAARETQYF
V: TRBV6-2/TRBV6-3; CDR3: CASSYRAGGLVEQFF
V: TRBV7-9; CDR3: CASSLNPGQRFATNEKLFF
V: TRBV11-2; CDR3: CASRGEGAAETQYF
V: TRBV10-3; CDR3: CAISEEQGHTEAFF
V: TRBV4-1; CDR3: CASSQDPSGRETQYF
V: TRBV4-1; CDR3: CASSLAPRADTQYF
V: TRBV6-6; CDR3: CASSLRAGDPDKFF
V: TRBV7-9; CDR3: CASSYRGYGGELFF
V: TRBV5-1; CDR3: CASSFDSLTDTQYF
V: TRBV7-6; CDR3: CASSPTISSNSPLHF
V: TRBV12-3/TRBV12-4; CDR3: CASSLSQGRDIQYF
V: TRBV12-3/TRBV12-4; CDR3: CASSQRTGGAATNEKLFF
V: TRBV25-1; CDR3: CASSESGRGEAFF
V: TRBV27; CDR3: CASSFRPNNEQFF
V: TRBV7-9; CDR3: CASSLPGAGQDLHF
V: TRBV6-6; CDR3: CASCISKETQYF
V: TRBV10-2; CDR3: CASSDSANYGYTF
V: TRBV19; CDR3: CASSTTTGKFGNTIYF
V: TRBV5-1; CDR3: CASSDRVDEQYF
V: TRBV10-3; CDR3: CAISERGLRGEQYF